A selection of T cell receptor beta chains follows, all from one sample in a study of post-analysis software for immune sequencing data. A single record per CDR3 protein comes from TCRdb applying MiXCR to the PCR reads. The sample yields 750,000 to 900,000 distinct CDR3 sequences, around 45% seen once. Source material: blood. The receptors derive from a girl aged 10-17 years with multiple sclerosis. Both conserved end residues are part of each CDR3. Each record gives: D gene, J gene, clone size, V gene, CDR3 protein, CDR3 DNA. A D gene is named only where the DNA matches it firmly. Expanded clones get a size class; other rows say once, few or many, or leave the size out.

>TRBD2|TRBJ2-7|NA|TRBV20-1
CSAAPGLGPYEQYF
TGCAGTGCGGCACCGGGACTAGGGCCCTACGAGCAGTACTTC
>NA|TRBJ2-5|NA|TRBV3-1
CASSPTGAPRETQYF
TGTGCCAGCAGTCCGACAGGTGCCCCCCGGGAGACCCAGTACTTC
>NA|TRBJ1-2|few|TRBV6-5
CASSRTVTYGYTF
TGTGCCAGCAGTAGGACGGTCACCTATGGCTACACCTTC
>TRBD1|TRBJ1-1|NA|TRBV6-6
CASSLQGVIEAFF
TGTGCCAGCAGCCTTCAGGGGGTGATTGAAGCTTTCTTT
>NA|TRBJ2-5|few|TRBV20-1
CSASSRAETQYF
TGCAGTGCTTCTTCCAGGGCAGAGACCCAGTACTTC
>TRBD1|TRBJ2-5|few|TRBV7-9
CASSLAAGTVQETQYF
TGTGCCAGCAGCTTAGCAGCCGGGACAGTGCAAGAGACCCAGTACTTC
>NA|TRBJ2-2|few|TRBV10-3
CAIRNEGGGGELFF
TGTGCCATCAGGAATGAAGGGGGTGGCGGGGAGCTGTTTTTT
>NA|TRBJ1-2|few|TRBV20-1
CSAGTVTYGYTF
TGCAGTGCTGGAACAGTTACCTATGGCTACACCTTC
>NA|TRBJ1-1|NA|TRBV21-1
CASSNGGGVWGTEAFF
TGTGCCAGCAGCAACGGGGGGGGAGTTTGGGGCACTGAAGCTTTCTTT
>NA|TRBJ1-1|NA|TRBV29-1
CSVLRPLNTEAFF
TGCAGCGTACTTAGACCCCTGAACACTGAAGCTTTCTTT
>TRBD1|TRBJ2-7|NA|TRBV27
CASSSGQGVPYEQYF
TGTGCCAGCAGCTCGGGACAGGGGGTTCCCTACGAGCAGTACTTC
>NA|TRBJ2-3|NA|TRBV25-1
CASRVGRASTDTQYF
TGTGCCAGCAGAGTGGGAAGAGCTAGCACAGATACGCAGTATTTT
>NA|TRBJ2-3|few|TRBV10-3
CAIWAPAQDTQYF
TGTGCCATATGGGCCCCAGCACAAGATACGCAGTATTTT